This T cell receptor beta chain appears in the sequencing data of a study of cytomegalovirus exposure and HLA in healthy donors. The study, taken as a whole, reports: A later analysis reportedly identified an Asian-associated ancestry cluster as carrying fewer N-insertions than the 666-donor mean.

The PCR ran on 60 Vbeta and 13 Jbeta primers. TCRdb's copy holds only in-frame clones and misses some; the assay was immunoSEQ multiplex PCR. The sample records 90,000 to 140,000 clones, 65% to 85% being singletons. Worth noting for this clone: Antigen: not known.

The donors (healthy individuals) were bone marrow donors. The receptor was derived from a male donor in good health and CMV-seronegative. Sequencing used PBMCs.

CDR3 protein: CASSQGLSGVAIAGELFF. The CDR3 DNA reads TGCGCCAGCAGCCAGGGGCTATCGGGGGTTGCTATCGCCGGGGAGCTGTTTTTT. The gene calls are TRBV4-1 and TRBJ2-2, with TRBD2 as a possible D gene (6 bases). V lost 3 bases to trimming and J lost 6 bases, with 23 bases between them. The V gene's germline CDR1 is MGHRA and CDR2 YSYEKL. This CDR3 has 18 amino acids.